This T cell receptor (beta chain) is drawn from a study of blood T cell repertoires in COVID-19. Study-level information: Material from acute and convalescent COVID-19 was sourced from the United States, Italy and Spain.

Authors' data handling: Estimates of nucleated cell counts were drawn from the amplification of reference gene primers. Libraries were prepared by immunoSEQ multiplex PCR; TCRdb keeps only in-frame clonotypes and omits some of them. The V and J calls and clone size come from that table; D and trimming were worked out from the DNA. The table lists about 300,000 clones, 85% to 90% of them singletons. The study drew participants aged about 18 to 95 years from 20 to 30 US areas. A note on this clone: A junction end diverges from the germline sequence, so it may reflect a read error.

Sequencing was carried out using PBMCs or T cells enriched from blood (not recorded which). The source of this sequence is a woman aged 18-35 years who had recovered from COVID-19.

For the CDR3, the DNA is TGTGCCAGCACCTTGGGGGTGACAGTTCCCTTTGCCGAGCAGTACTTC. Amino acid sequence: CASTLGVTVPFAEQYF. This sequence joins TRBV5-8 and TRBJ2-7; D tentatively reads TRBD1 or TRBD2 (5 bases each). The CDR3 is 16 amino acids. Germline assignment: CDR1 SGHTS and CDR2 YDEGEE.